This entry lists 21 T cell receptor beta chains sequenced from one sample in a study of T cell responses to AZD1222 COVID-19 vaccine. Clones were sequenced by immunoSEQ multiplex PCR, and TCRdb holds only the in-frame ones, with some missing. The table records over 150,000 clones, roughly nine tenths of them present only once. The sample here was peripheral blood, taken on day 0 of AZD1222 vaccination. Source of these receptors: an adult in good health.

CDR3 loop: CASSSPGQADYEQYF. The CDR3 region has the DNA TGTGCCAGCAGTTCTCCGGGACAGGCGGACTACGAGCAGTACTTC. The gene calls are TRBV28 and TRBJ2-7, with 8 positions matching TRBD1. With V trimmed by 4 bases and J by 3 bases, 8 bases remained unmatched. Germline lookup yields CDR1 MDHEN and CDR2 SYDVKM. The CDR3 contains 15 residues.

V is TRBV19 and J is TRBJ1-1, with a tentative D call TRBD1 (5 bases). The CDR3 loop spans 14 amino acids. The germline gives CDR1 LNHDA, CDR2 SQIVND (reference sequence). The V end was cut by 7 bases, the J end by 5 bases, with 17 bases between. The CDR3 reads CASTTAGARTEAFF. Here the CDR3 DNA reads TGTGCCAGTACCACTGCCGGGGCGAGGACTGAAGCTTTCTTT.

The chain joins TRBV18 to TRBJ2-1; TRBD2 matches at 9 bases. V was pared by 0 bases and J by 9 bases, with 15 bases of the junction left unmatched. CDR1 KGHSH and CDR2 LQKENI come from the germline V gene. This CDR3 is built from 18 residues. CDR3 in amino acids: CASSPPGRGGGIFTEQFF. Here the CDR3 DNA reads TGTGCCAGCTCACCACCTGGGCGGGGGGGCGGTATCTTCACTGAGCAGTTCTTC.

J is TRBJ1-6 and V is TRBV7-6; 8 bases line up with TRBD1. This CDR3 spans 22 amino acids. Germline trimming cut 0 bases from V and 0 bases from J; bases unmatched to any gene: 16. CDR1 and CDR2 from the germline V gene are SGHVS and FNYEAQ. This chain's CDR3 is CASSLAGAVPGQDYSYNSPLHF. Here the CDR3 DNA reads TGTGCCAGCAGCTTAGCAGGGGCTGTCCCGGGACAGGACTACTCCTATAATTCACCCCTCCACTTT.

V gene TRBV19 combines with J gene TRBJ2-7; 9 nucleotides match TRBD1. V shed 1 base and J 6 bases; nucleotides not matched to a gene: 7. The germline V gene encodes CDR1 LNHDA and CDR2 SQIVND (reference sequence). CDR3 length: 15 amino acids. Here the CDR3 reads CASSIVAGTGSEQYF. DNA of the CDR3: TGTGCCAGTAGTATAGTAGCCGGGACAGGGTCCGAGCAGTACTTC.

The chain combines TRBV19 with TRBJ1-5, with no clear D. Germline CDR1 is LNHDA and CDR2 is SQIVND (reference sequence). The V end was cut by 10 bases, the J end by 4 bases, with 17 bases between. The CDR3 is 14 amino acids. CDR3 DNA: TGTGCCACTTCAGACAACCTGGGGAATCAGCCCCAGCATTTT. Amino acid sequence: CATSDNLGNQPQHF.

DNA of the CDR3: TGTGCCACCAGTCTAGCGGGGGGGCCTGGTCGCTACACCGGGGAGCTGTTTTTT. Its translation is CATSLAGGPGRYTGELFF. V usage is TRBV24-1 and J usage is TRBJ2-2; TRBD2 aligns across 12 bases. This CDR3 is 18 amino acids long. Germline trimming cut 6 bases from V and 3 bases from J; bases unmatched to any gene: 10. Germline V gene data show CDR1 as KGHDR and CDR2 as SFDVKD.

This clone was found a few times. The chain recombines TRBV12-3 or TRBV12-4 with TRBJ1-1; D may be TRBD1 (5 bases). The CDR3 has 13 amino acids. The ends were cut back, 5 bases at V and 7 bases at J, with 14 bases in the middle. CDR3 DNA sequence: TGTGCCAGCAGTCCCCGGGACCGGTTTGAAGCTTTCTTT. Protein: CASSPRDRFEAFF.

V gene TRBV5-4 combines with J gene TRBJ1-5; no reliable D call. Germline V lookup: CDR1 SGHNT, CDR2 YYREEE (reference sequence). The CDR3 length is 14 residues. V lost 0 bases to trimming and J lost 10 bases, with 14 bases between them. Here the CDR3 reads CASSLEGGGGPQHF. CDR3 nucleotide sequence: TGTGCCAGCAGCTTGGAGGGCGGCGGAGGACCCCAGCATTTT.

The chain carries TRBV5-5 and TRBJ1-2, with 8 nucleotides matching TRBD1. Germline trimming cut 4 bases from V and 4 bases from J; bases unmatched to any gene: 15. The CDR3 contains 17 residues. CDR1 is SGHKS and CDR2 is YYEKEE in the germline V gene (reference sequence). CDR3 sequence (DNA): TGTGCCAGCAGCCTCGAGACAGGGGCCCGAGTGGGCTATGGCTACACCTTC. It specifies CASSLETGARVGYGYTF.

V and J are TRBV20-1 and TRBJ1-1, with TRBD1 matching over 8 bases. V was clipped by 3 bases and J by 4 bases; unmatched bases: 4. Germline CDR1 reads DFQATT; CDR2 reads SNEGSKA (reference sequence). This CDR3 is 13 amino acids long. The CDR3 nucleotides are TGCAGTGCTAGTCGGACAGGGATCACTGAAGCTTTCTTT. This gives the protein CSASRTGITEAFF.

The chain has TRBV11-2 and TRBJ2-3; no definite D call. Germline CDR1 and CDR2: SGHAT and FQNNGV. The CDR3 length is 14 residues. Deletions cut 5 bases from V and 1 base from J, with 10 bases between. DNA for the CDR3: TGTGCCAGCAGCGACCCTAGGGGCACAGATACGCAGTATTTT. This codes for CASSDPRGTDTQYF.

This sequence joins TRBV28 and TRBJ2-7; D tentatively reads TRBD1 or TRBD2 (6 bases each). Germline loops: CDR1 MDHEN, CDR2 SYDVKM. CDR3 size: 16 residues. V lost 3 bases, J lost 0 bases, and 15 bases lay in between. The CDR3 reads CASSFAGGGSSYEQYF. The CDR3, as DNA: TGTGCCAGCAGTTTCGCCGGGGGCGGATCCTCCTACGAGCAGTACTTC.

This chain connects TRBV5-1 to TRBJ1-1, with D unclear. CDR3 length: 15 residues. Looked up from germline, CDR1 is SGHRS and CDR2 is YFSETQ. Trimming cost V 5 bases and J 7 bases, with 21 bases left between them. This chain's CDR3 is CASSLSDIGRNEAFF. For the CDR3, the DNA is TGCGCCAGCAGTCTCTCAGACATCGGTAGAAATGAAGCTTTCTTT.

V usage is TRBV5-4 and J usage is TRBJ2-5; D gene ambiguous. CDR3 size: 13 residues. Germline CDR1 SGHNT, CDR2 YYREEE (reference sequence). The ends were cut back, 3 bases at V and 2 bases at J, with 8 bases in the middle. The CDR3 loop reads CASSSRSQETQYF. The CDR3 bases are TGTGCCAGCAGCTCCAGGTCACAAGAGACCCAGTACTTC. Full variable domain (missing parts from reference TRBV5-4 and TRBJ2-5): ETGVTQSPTHLIKTRGQQVTLRCSSQSGHNTVSWYQQALGQGPQFIFQYYREEENGRGNFPPRFSGLQFPNYSSELNVNALELDDSALYLCASSSRSQETQYFGPGTRLLVL.

This chain links TRBV6-5 with TRBJ2-7; TRBD2 might be the D (6 bases). Germline CDR1 MNHEY, CDR2 SVGAGI. Trimming removed 4 bases from V and 6 bases from J, with 13 bases in between. The CDR3 extends over 13 amino acids. DNA for the CDR3: TGTGCCAGCAGTTTGGAGGGATTGACCGAGCAGTACTTC. It codes for CASSLEGLTEQYF.

The chain recombines TRBV28 with TRBJ1-1; D is perhaps TRBD1 (5 bases). Germline CDR1 is MDHEN and CDR2 is SYDVKM. With 5 bases removed from V and 1 base from J, the gap between germline ends came to 11 bases. The CDR3 is 14 residues long. The CDR3 protein is CASSLKQGNTEAFF. The CDR3 nucleotides read TGTGCCAGCAGTCTTAAGCAGGGGAACACTGAAGCTTTCTTT. The full variable domain, rest sourced from reference TRBV28 and TRBJ1-1, is DVKVTQSSRYLVKRTGEKVFLECVQDMDHENMFWYRQDPGLGLRLIYFSYDVKMKEKGDIPEGYSVSREKKERFSLILESASTNQTSMYLCASSLKQGNTEAFFGQGTRLTVV.

V gene TRBV29-1 combines with J gene TRBJ1-4, with no clear D. The CDR3 loop spans 12 amino acids. The ends were cut back, 6 bases at V and 5 bases at J, with 10 bases in the middle. The germline V gene encodes CDR1 SQVTM and CDR2 ANQGSEA. CDR3 DNA: TGCAGCGTGGGCCGAATGAATGAAAAACTGTTTTTT. Its protein product is CSVGRMNEKLFF.

The chain combines TRBV11-2 with TRBJ1-2; no reliable D call. V lost 1 base to trimming and J lost 4 bases, with 7 bases between them. This CDR3 contains 13 residues. The germline V gene has CDR1 SGHAT and CDR2 FQNNGV. CDR3 protein: CASSLGPRYGYTF. CDR3 coding DNA: TGTGCCAGCAGCTTAGGGCCCCGCTATGGCTACACCTTC.

The chain links TRBV9 to TRBJ2-1; D possibly corresponds to TRBD1 (6 bases). Looked up from germline, CDR1 is SGDLS and CDR2 is YYNGEE. This CDR3 spans 15 amino acids. V lost 4 bases and J lost 2, with 13 bases in between. The CDR3 DNA follows: TGTGCCAGCAGCCCCCGACGGGACACCTACAATGAGCAGTTCTTC. Translation: CASSPRRDTYNEQFF.

The V and J genes are TRBV7-3 and TRBJ2-2; the D gene is possibly TRBD1 (5 bases). The V end was cut by 2 bases, the J end by 2 bases, with 9 bases between. CDR1 is SGHTA and CDR2 is FQGTGA in the germline V gene. The CDR3 is 15 residues long. The DNA for the CDR3 is TGTGCCAGCAGCTTAGGTGGACATAACACCGGGGAGCTGTTTTTT. Protein: CASSLGGHNTGELFF.